This T cell receptor beta chain was sequenced in a study of Graves' ophthalmopathy and Graves' hyperthyroidism. Amplifying from RNA transcripts, the study obtained TCR beta CDR3 regions. The authors performed first-round RT-PCR with HTBI primers and then a second-round multiplex PCR. Using its own MiXCR run on the multiplex PCR reads, TCRdb lists one record per CDR3 protein. Found here are 600,000 to 650,000 distinct CDR3 sequences, about 20% of them singletons; the top ten hold around 6.9%. The CDR3 is made up of 14 amino acids. Looked up from germline, CDR1 is SQVTM and CDR2 is ANQGSEA. V lost 6 bases and J 7 bases, leaving 18 bases between the germline ends.

The sequence came from a woman younger than 30 with stable Graves' hyperthyroidism. Some clones in this sample may be carry-over from other donors' samples. This chain links TRBV29-1 with TRBJ2-2; D possibly matches TRBD1 or TRBD2 (5 bases each). Material for sequencing was peripheral blood. The CDR3 here is CSVPLGRGIGELFF. The CDR3 bases are TGCAGCGTACCCCTCGGACGGGGCATCGGGGAGCTGTTTTTT.